The present entry profiles one T cell receptor (beta chain) with its context. This sample is part of a study of OX40 agonist ivuxolimab in advanced cancers. In the study overall: Patients enrolled in dose escalation were diagnosed with hepatocellular carcinoma, melanoma, renal cell or head and neck cancer.

CDR1 is MNHEY and CDR2 is SMNVEV in the germline V gene (reference sequence). V gave up 6 bases and J gave up 5 bases, with 16 bases separating them. The CDR3 loop spans 14 amino acids. This table comes from immunoSEQ multiplex PCR, and its TCRdb copy is limited to in-frame clones, with some not included. The sample records under 25,000 clones, 85% to 90% being singletons. The specimen comprised CD4+ or CD8+ T cells sorted from blood, sampled in a trial of the OX40 agonist ivuxolimab. The sequence derives from an adult with an advanced solid tumor such as melanoma, head and neck, liver or kidney cancer. The chain recombines TRBV27 with TRBJ2-5, with TRBD1 as a possible D gene (6 bases). CDR3: CASSPHGQMETQYF. CDR3 sequence (DNA): TGTGCCAGCAGCCCCCACGGACAGATGGAGACCCAGTACTTC.